A single sample gave rise to the 2 T cell receptor beta chains below, sequenced in a study of early T cells in non-severe SARS-CoV-2 infection. MiXCR was run by TCRdb on the 5' RACE reads, yielding one entry per CDR3 protein. The sample has tens of thousands of distinct CDR3 sequences, 10% to 15% seen once; the top ten hold over 6%. Material: whole blood. These receptors came from an adult who was a healthcare worker with PCR-confirmed SARS-CoV-2 infection or an uninfected control (not recorded which).

In this sample, this clonotype turned up many times. The J gene is TRBJ2-1, the V gene TRBV4-2; TRBD2 agrees at 12 bases. Germline lookup yields CDR1 LGHNA and CDR2 YNFKEQ. The V gene end was trimmed by 4 bases and the J gene end by 2 bases; junction bases not matched to a gene: 3. The CDR3 is made up of 16 amino acids. CDR3 bases: TGTGCCAGCAGCCCCCGACTAGCGGGAGCCTACAATGAGCAGTTCTTC. Translated, it gives CASSPRLAGAYNEQFF.

This clonotype occurred a few times. The chain has TRBV7-3 and TRBJ1-1; D is uncertain. From germline, CDR1 is SGHTA and CDR2 FQGTGA. The CDR3 extends over 13 amino acids. With 1 base removed from V and 4 bases from J, the gap between germline ends came to 7 bases. As DNA, the CDR3 is TGTGCCAGCAGCTTAAACATTGGCACTGAAGCTTTCTTT. Its protein is CASSLNIGTEAFF.